The TCR beta chain under discussion was sequenced for a study of T cells in Graves' hyperthyroidism and ophthalmopathy. Study-wide results and caveats: By a 13 V-J model, ophthalmopathy was set apart from stable hyperthyroidism. The blood repertoire included most of the expanded thyroid clonotypes above 0.001.

Exclusions: uncontrolled infection, other autoimmune disease, pregnancy, lactation. The CDR3 is made up of 15 amino acids. V lost 4 bases and J lost 0, with 12 bases in between. This clonotype was recorded many times. What it recognizes is unknown. TCR beta CDR3 sequences were amplified from RNA transcripts. Using the HTBI primer set, a first-round RT-PCR was run on the TCR CDR3. One entry per CDR3 protein results from TCRdb running MiXCR on the multiplex PCR reads. The table lists about 400,000 distinct CDR3 sequences, about 15% of them singletons. The V gene is TRBV12-3 or TRBV12-4, the J gene TRBJ1-2; D is unclear. Input material: blood. The origin of this receptor is a woman aged 18-29 years with Graves' hyperthyroidism. CDR3 protein: CASSSMDGPNYGYTF. The CDR3 DNA sequence: TGTGCCAGCAGTTCCATGGACGGACCTAACTATGGCTACACCTTC.